Below, 13 T cell receptor beta chains from the same sample are listed, as sequenced in a study of blood T cell repertoires in COVID-19. The protocol was immunoSEQ multiplex PCR, while the TCRdb copy is restricted to in-frame clones and leaves out a portion. The table has 95,000 to 120,000 clones, 71% seen once. The material sequenced was peripheral blood. Every receptor here comes from a woman in her thirties or forties with acute or convalescent COVID-19.

The chain carries TRBV7-9 and TRBJ2-3; 12 nucleotides align to TRBD2. The CDR3 has 17 residues. V gave up 2 bases and J gave up 1 base; unmatched junction bases: 4. The germline V gene encodes CDR1 SEHNR and CDR2 FQNEAQ (reference sequence). The CDR3 reads CASSLRLAGGGTDTQYF. The CDR3 nucleotides are TGTGCCAGCAGCTTACGCCTAGCGGGGGGGGGCACAGATACGCAGTATTTT.

The rearrangement links TRBV5-4 to TRBJ2-7, with a weak D call TRBD2 (5 bases). This CDR3 is 15 amino acids long. The V gene lost 4 bases and the J gene lost 1 base, with 15 bases spanning the gap. The V gene's germline CDR1 is SGHNT and CDR2 YYREEE (reference sequence). CDR3 nucleotide sequence: TGTGCCAGCAGCCGTACGGGGTCGGGTTCCTACGAGCAGTACTTC. Translated, it gives CASSRTGSGSYEQYF.

The CDR3 sequence is CASSPPGEGQPQHF. The DNA of the CDR3 is TGTGCCAGCTCACCACCAGGAGAGGGACAGCCCCAGCATTTT. The rearrangement links TRBV18 to TRBJ1-5; D remains ambiguous. Trimming took 0 bases from V and 7 from J, leaving 10 bases between them. Germline CDR1 and CDR2: KGHSH and LQKENI. The CDR3 has 14 amino acids.

The chain joins TRBV30 to TRBJ2-1, with 7 bases aligning to TRBD2. Trimming cost V 4 bases and J 3 bases; bases outside gene matches: 3. CDR3 length equals 13 residues. Germline V lookup: CDR1 GTSNPN, CDR2 SVGIG (reference sequence). CDR3 amino acids: CAWTSGFYNEQFF. CDR3 DNA: TGTGCCTGGACTAGCGGTTTCTACAATGAGCAGTTCTTC.

This chain uses TRBV7-6 with TRBJ2-2; D might be TRBD1 (6 bases). In germline, CDR1 is SGHVS, CDR2 FNYEAQ. This CDR3 has 18 amino acids. The ends were cut back, 3 bases at V and 2 bases at J, with 19 bases in the middle. CDR3 in amino acids: CASSFKPQGPSNTGELFF. The DNA of the CDR3 is TGTGCCAGCAGCTTTAAGCCTCAGGGGCCCAGTAACACCGGGGAGCTGTTTTTT.

The genes are TRBV7-9 and TRBJ2-1, with a possible D match to TRBD2 (6 bases). V dropped 0 bases and J dropped 7 bases, with 16 bases sitting between them. The CDR3 spans 16 residues. Germline values: CDR1 SEHNR, CDR2 FQNEAQ (reference sequence). The chain's CDR3 is CASSLAGGLPGNEQFF. DNA for the CDR3: TGTGCCAGCAGCTTAGCGGGGGGTCTCCCCGGTAATGAGCAGTTCTTC. Together with reference TRBV7-9 and TRBJ2-1, the CDR3 gives the full variable domain: DTGVSQNPRHKITKRGQNVTFRCDPISEHNRLYWYRQTLGQGPEFLTYFQNEAQLEKSRLLSDRFSAERPKGSFSTLEIQRTEQGDSAMYLCASSLAGGLPGNEQFFGPGTRLTVL.

The genes are TRBV28 and TRBJ2-1, with 7 bases lining up with TRBD1. CDR1 is MDHEN and CDR2 is SYDVKM in the germline V gene. CDR3 length: 14 residues. The trim removed 2 bases at V and 13 bases at J, leaving 11 bases unmatched. The CDR3 is CASSLVGQPFFQFF. DNA of the CDR3: TGTGCCAGCAGTTTAGTGGGACAGCCTTTCTTTCAGTTCTTC.

The chain joins TRBV4-1 to TRBJ2-4, with 8 positions matching TRBD2. The CDR3 totals 19 residues. The J segment lost 2 bases and the V segment lost 2 bases, leaving 14 bases of the junction unmatched. In germline, CDR1 is MGHRA, CDR2 YSYEKL. The chain's CDR3 is CASSQFDNGGGKPKNIQYF. The CDR3 nucleotides are TGCGCCAGCAGCCAATTCGACAATGGCGGGGGGAAACCCAAAAACATTCAGTACTTC.

The rearrangement uses TRBV11-2 and TRBJ1-3; unclear D gene. The CDR3 totals 14 residues. V lost 4 bases and J lost 0, with 7 bases in between. The germline V gene encodes CDR1 SGHAT and CDR2 FQNNGV. The CDR3 DNA reads as TGTGCCAGCAGCTCGGAGTTCTCTGGAAACACCATATATTTT. As protein: CASSSEFSGNTIYF.

This rearrangement joins TRBV6-5 to TRBJ1-6, with D possibly being TRBD1 (6 bases). There are 14 residues in the CDR3. The V end lost 4 bases, the J end lost 6 bases, and 10 bases lay between the germline ends. From germline, CDR1 is MNHEY and CDR2 SVGAGI. The CDR3 DNA follows: TGTGCCAGCAGTTCCGGACAGAGTAATTCACCCCTCCACTTT. As protein: CASSSGQSNSPLHF.

The chain uses TRBV28 and TRBJ1-2; TRBD1 might be the D (5 bases). Germline V gene lookup returns CDR1 MDHEN and CDR2 SYDVKM. This CDR3 is 13 amino acids long. Trimming removed 3 bases from V and 4 bases from J, with 9 bases in between. CDR3 DNA: TGTGCCAGCAGTTTGGGGCTTCGCTATGGCTACACCTTC. Translating it yields CASSLGLRYGYTF.

V is TRBV21-1 and J is TRBJ2-2; TRBD2, as called in the table, went unchecked against the DNA. TRBV21-1 is a pseudogene segment. The CDR3 spans 16 residues. The CDR3 protein is CASSKFRSFLTGELFF. The CDR3 coding sequence is TGTGCCAGCAGCAAATTCCGGTCTTTCCTCACCGGGGAGCTGTTTTTT.

V gene TRBV21-1 combines with J gene TRBJ1-2; the table gives TRBD1 as D, unverified against the DNA. TRBV21-1 counts as a pseudogene. This CDR3 region has 15 residues. The CDR3 region is CASSIRDRPVRGYTF. As DNA, the CDR3 is TGTGCCAGCAGCATCCGGGACAGGCCGGTGCGGGGCTACACCTTC.